Presented here are 32 T cell receptor beta chains from one specimen sequenced in a study of T cell clones after liver transplantation. The data were produced by immunoSEQ multiplex PCR, yet TCRdb's version contains in-frame clones alone and is incomplete. The data show under 130,000 clones, under 90% seen once. The sequenced sample was CD4+ T cells from blood, obtained around 50 months after liver transplant. These receptors were obtained from a human patient who received a liver transplant. The T cells may partly be graft donor cells.

The chain carries TRBV18 and TRBJ2-1; 9 bases are shared with TRBD1. V was clipped by 5 bases and J by 2 bases; unmatched bases: 7. This CDR3 region has 16 residues. From germline, CDR1 is KGHSH and CDR2 LQKENI. The CDR3 DNA sequence: TGTGCCAGCTCAGACCCTCGGACAGGGGCCTACAATGAGCAGTTCTTC. The encoded protein is CASSDPRTGAYNEQFF.

This clone has just one count. V is TRBV6-6 and J is TRBJ1-1; 7 bases are shared with TRBD1. The V gene end was trimmed by 5 bases and the J gene end by 6 bases; junction bases not matched to a gene: 6. Germline V CDR1 and CDR2: MNHNY, SVGAGI (reference sequence). This CDR3 contains 13 residues. The DNA of the CDR3 is TGTGCCAGCAGTCAGGGACAGAGCCCTGAAGCTTTCTTT. Residues: CASSQGQSPEAFF.

The rearrangement links TRBV4-3 to TRBJ2-1, with D possibly being TRBD1 or TRBD2 (5 bases each). The length of the CDR3 is 14 residues. CDR1 and CDR2 from the germline V gene are LGHNA and YSLEER. Deletions cut 1 base from V and 9 bases from J, with 13 bases between. The CDR3 sequence: CASSQGTRGGEQFF. In nucleotides, the CDR3 is TGCGCCAGCAGCCAAGGGACACGGGGCGGTGAGCAGTTCTTC.

The V call is TRBV7-3, the J call TRBJ1-1; no definite D call. The germline gives CDR1 SGHTA, CDR2 FQGTGA. The length of the CDR3 is 13 residues. Trimming left V 0 bases short and J 6 bases short, with 8 bases between. The CDR3 reads CASSLTPVAEAFF. DNA for the CDR3: TGTGCCAGCAGCTTAACCCCAGTAGCTGAAGCTTTCTTT. The full variable domain, completed using reference TRBV7-3 and TRBJ1-1, is GAGVSQTPSNKVTEKGKYVELRCDPISGHTALYWYRQSLGQGPEFLIYFQGTGAADDSGLPNDRFFAVRPEGSVSTLKIQRTERGDSAVYLCASSLTPVAEAFFGQGTRLTVV.

The chain carries TRBV4-3 and TRBJ1-1; D remains unclear. The V gene lost 0 bases and the J gene lost 0 bases, with 5 bases spanning the gap. This CDR3 is built from 14 residues. The germline gives CDR1 LGHNA, CDR2 YSLEER. DNA for the CDR3: TGCGCCAGCAGCCAAGATATGGTGAACACTGAAGCTTTCTTT. Translating it yields CASSQDMVNTEAFF.

The chain has TRBV7-2 and TRBJ1-4; unclear D gene. Trimming removed 1 base at V and 5 bases at J, with 8 bases between. The CDR3 totals 14 residues. CDR1 and CDR2 (germline): SGHTA, FQGNSA. The CDR3 is CASSLESINEKLFF. In nucleotides, the CDR3 is TGTGCCAGCAGCTTAGAGTCTATAAATGAAAAACTGTTTTTT. The whole variable domain, filled in from reference TRBV7-2 and TRBJ1-4, reads GAGVSQSPSNKVTEKGKDVELRCDPISGHTALYWYRQSLGQGLEFLIYFQGNSAPDKSGLPSDRFSAERTGGSVSTLTIQRTQQEDSAVYLCASSLESINEKLFFGSGTQLSVL.

This chain connects TRBV28 to TRBJ1-4; unclear D gene. The CDR3 spans 15 residues. Per germline, CDR1 MDHEN and CDR2 SYDVKM. V lost 7 bases, J lost 0 bases, and 12 bases lay in between. CDR3 in DNA: TGTGCCAGCACCAAACTGGCTGCAACTAATGAAAAACTGTTTTTT. Residues: CASTKLAATNEKLFF.

The CDR3 sequence: CASSLGGLYNEQFF. The CDR3 nucleotides read TGCGCCAGCAGCTTGGGGGGGCTCTACAATGAGCAGTTCTTC. The V and J genes are TRBV5-1 and TRBJ2-1; D is possibly TRBD1 (6 bases). CDR1 and CDR2 from the germline V gene are SGHRS and YFSETQ. CDR3 length: 14 amino acids. V was cut by 0 bases and J by 3 bases, with 7 bases left in between.

This chain links TRBV4-1 with TRBJ2-5; D not resolved. The V end lost 3 bases, the J end lost 7 bases, and 12 bases lay between the germline ends. Germline V gives CDR1 MGHRA, CDR2 YSYEKL. The CDR3 is made up of 13 amino acids. The CDR3, as DNA: TGCGCCAGCAGCCATAGGACCCCCGGGACCCAGTACTTC. Residues: CASSHRTPGTQYF.

The gene calls are TRBV29-1 and TRBJ1-4; D gene unclear. The V end lost 7 bases, the J end lost 8 bases, and 11 bases lay between the germline ends. CDR3 length: 11 amino acids. Germline lookup yields CDR1 SQVTM and CDR2 ANQGSEA. CDR3 amino acids: CSGGVEEKLFF. CDR3 sequence (DNA): TGCAGCGGAGGTGTTGAGGAAAAACTGTTTTTT. Supplemented by reference TRBV29-1 and TRBJ1-4, the full variable domain reads SAVISQKPSRDICQRGTSLTIQCQVDSQVTMMFWYRQQPGQSLTLIATANQGSEATYESGFVIDKFPISRPNLTFSTLTVSNMSPEDSSIYLCSGGVEEKLFFGSGTQLSVL.

The chain joins TRBV7-2 to TRBJ1-5, with 10 positions matching TRBD1. Losses at the gene ends were 5 bases for V and 1 base for J; bases not matched to a gene: 5. The CDR3 totals 16 residues. Germline V gene sequence: CDR1 SGHTA, CDR2 FQGNSA. CDR3 region: CASSADRGRSNQPQHF. The CDR3, as DNA: TGTGCCAGCAGCGCAGACAGGGGGCGCAGCAATCAGCCCCAGCATTTT. Full variable domain (remainder filled in from reference TRBV7-2 and TRBJ1-5): GAGVSQSPSNKVTEKGKDVELRCDPISGHTALYWYRQSLGQGLEFLIYFQGNSAPDKSGLPSDRFSAERTGGSVSTLTIQRTQQEDSAVYLCASSADRGRSNQPQHFGDGTRLSIL.

The J gene is TRBJ2-5, the V gene TRBV18; D remains unclear. With 1 base removed from V and 5 bases from J, the gap between germline ends came to 5 bases. Germline V gene data show CDR1 as KGHSH and CDR2 as LQKENI. CDR3 length: 12 amino acids. The CDR3 here is CASSPRPETQYF. The CDR3 nucleotides are TGTGCCAGCTCACCACGACCTGAGACCCAGTACTTC. Variable domain in full (rest from reference TRBV18 and TRBJ2-5): NAGVMQNPRHLVRRRGQEARLRCSPMKGHSHVYWYRQLPEEGLKFMVYLQKENIIDESGMPKERFSAEFPKEGPSILRIQQVVRGDSAAYFCASSPRPETQYFGPGTRLLVL.

The chain couples TRBV19 to TRBJ2-5, with 7 bases identical to TRBD2. V gave up 3 bases and J gave up 4 bases; unmatched junction bases: 8. From germline, CDR1 is LNHDA and CDR2 SQIVND (reference sequence). There are 15 residues in the CDR3. In DNA, the CDR3 is TGTGCCAGTAGTATCCCCGGACTAGTGGGAGAGACCCAGTACTTC. Its protein is CASSIPGLVGETQYF.

J is TRBJ1-1 and V is TRBV9; D is unclear. Germline V gives CDR1 SGDLS, CDR2 YYNGEE. V lost 0 bases to trimming and J lost 1 base, with 7 bases between them. This CDR3 region has 14 residues. The CDR3 bases are TGTGCCAGCAGCGTAGACGGGTCGAACACTGAAGCTTTCTTT. Translated: CASSVDGSNTEAFF.

This clone showed up just once. The genes are TRBV10-3 and TRBJ1-1, with unresolved D. CDR3 length: 13 residues. V was clipped by 6 bases and J by 10 bases, with 18 bases between them. Germline V gene lookup returns CDR1 ENHRY and CDR2 SYGVKD. The CDR3 nucleotides read TGTGCCATCAGACCCGTAAGGGAGTTAGGAGCTTTCTTT. This gives the protein CAIRPVRELGAFF.

This sequence joins TRBV4-3 and TRBJ2-1; D is ambiguous. With 4 bases removed from V and 3 bases from J, the gap between germline ends came to 13 bases. This CDR3 is 15 amino acids long. Germline V CDR1 and CDR2: LGHNA, YSLEER. CDR3 residues: CASSPGDNHYNEQFF. In DNA, the CDR3 is TGCGCCAGCAGCCCCGGTGACAACCACTACAATGAGCAGTTCTTC.

The chain uses TRBV11-2 and TRBJ2-7; D remains unclear. V shed 3 bases and J shed 1 base, with 10 bases lying between them. Germline CDR1 SGHAT, CDR2 FQNNGV. This CDR3 comprises 14 residues. The CDR3 bases are TGTGCCAGCAGCTTTACCATAGGTTCCTACGAGCAGTACTTC. This gives the protein CASSFTIGSYEQYF.

J is TRBJ1-2 and V is TRBV7-2, with 8 nucleotides matching TRBD1. The trim removed 4 bases at V and 2 bases at J, leaving 18 bases unmatched. CDR1 is SGHTA and CDR2 is FQGNSA in the germline V gene. The CDR3 is 19 amino acids. In nucleotides, the CDR3 is TGTGCCAGCAGCTCCCGGGGCCCGGCGACAGGGGTCTACAACTATGGCTACACCTTC. Protein: CASSSRGPATGVYNYGYTF.

The chain couples TRBV11-2 to TRBJ2-5; 7 bases are a match to TRBD1. The CDR3 spans 15 residues. Germline values: CDR1 SGHAT, CDR2 FQNNGV. The V gene end was trimmed by 2 bases and the J gene end by 1 base; junction bases not matched to a gene: 4. This CDR3 reads CASSLFAGGQETQYF. For the CDR3, the DNA is TGTGCCAGCAGCTTATTTGCAGGGGGCCAAGAGACCCAGTACTTC.

V is TRBV9 and J is TRBJ2-5; TRBD2 aligns across 7 bases. Germline V lookup: CDR1 SGDLS, CDR2 YYNGEE. V lost 2 bases and J lost 2; bases outside the gene matches: 6. The CDR3 totals 15 residues. CDR3 in DNA: TGTGCCAGCAGCGTCGGCCTAGCGGATCAAGAGACCCAGTACTTC. Translation: CASSVGLADQETQYF.

The gene calls are TRBV11-3 and TRBJ2-1; maybe TRBD2 (6 bases). The CDR3 is 16 residues long. Germline V gene data show CDR1 as SGHNT and CDR2 as YENEEA. V lost 5 bases to trimming and J lost 2 bases, with 16 bases between them. CDR3 region: CASSPSGTPPYNEQFF. The CDR3 DNA reads TGTGCCAGCAGCCCCTCCGGGACTCCGCCCTACAATGAGCAGTTCTTC.

The chain joins TRBV6-6 to TRBJ2-7; TRBD2 is a possible D gene (6 bases). Trimming pared 6 bases from V and 3 bases from J, leaving 15 bases between. The CDR3 extends over 14 amino acids. Germline V lookup: CDR1 MNHNY, CDR2 SVGAGI (reference sequence). The CDR3 loop is CASRDWGDSYEQYF. CDR3 nucleotide sequence: TGTGCCAGCAGAGATTGGGGGGATAGCTACGAGCAGTACTTC.

The V call is TRBV28, the J call TRBJ2-7; 12 nucleotides line up with TRBD2. The V segment lost 4 bases and the J segment 6 bases; nucleotides outside the gene matches: 10. The germline CDR1 and CDR2 sequences are MDHEN and SYDVKM. This CDR3 spans 16 amino acids. CDR3 DNA sequence: TGTGCCAGCAGTTCTACTCCTAGCGGGAGGGCGGGCGAGCAGTACTTC. This codes for CASSSTPSGRAGEQYF.

The chain recombines TRBV19 with TRBJ2-5, with 9 nucleotides matching TRBD1. Germline assignment: CDR1 LNHDA and CDR2 SQIVND (reference sequence). V was pared by 3 bases and J by 2 bases, with 4 bases of the junction left unmatched. This CDR3 is 15 amino acids long. CDR3 loop: CASSMGTGRQETQYF. CDR3 nucleotides: TGTGCCAGTAGTATGGGGACAGGGCGTCAAGAGACCCAGTACTTC.

The rearrangement joins TRBV25-1 to TRBJ1-3, with D possibly being TRBD1 (5 bases). The CDR3 runs to 14 residues. Germline assignment: CDR1 MGHDK and CDR2 SYGVNS. Trimming cost V 7 bases and J 9 bases, with 19 bases left between them. DNA for the CDR3: TGTGCCAGCACCCGGGACGGGAGAGGTGGCACCATATATTTT. Encoded protein: CASTRDGRGGTIYF. Together with reference TRBV25-1 and TRBJ1-3, the CDR3 gives the full variable domain: EADIYQTPRYLVIGTGKKITLECSQTMGHDKMYWYQQDPGMELHLIHYSYGVNSTEKGDLSSESTVSRIRTEHFPLTLESARPSHTSQYLCASTRDGRGGTIYFGEGSWLTVV.

The rearrangement uses TRBV2 and TRBJ1-1, with D possibly TRBD1 on 5 matching bases. Germline assignment: CDR1 SNHLY and CDR2 FYNNEI. The CDR3 covers 12 residues. V was pared by 6 bases and J by 8 bases, with 13 bases between. CDR3 nucleotides: TGTGCCAGCAGGAAGAGCAGGGAAGAAGCTTTCTTT. This encodes CASRKSREEAFF.

This chain connects TRBV12-2 to TRBJ1-6. TRBV12-2 is recorded as a pseudogene. The CDR3 is 13 residues long. The CDR3 spells CAPLGDWDSPLHF. CDR3 sequence (DNA): TGTGCACCCCTGGGGGATTGGGACTCACCCCTCCACTTT.

The chain recombines TRBV6-4 with TRBJ2-3; 9 positions agree with TRBD2. The CDR3 extends over 16 amino acids. Per germline, CDR1 MRHNA and CDR2 SNTAGT. With 7 bases clipped from V and 4 bases from J, the junction kept 12 bases outside the gene matches. The chain's CDR3 is CASTFFAGGFADTQYF. The DNA of the CDR3 is TGTGCCAGCACCTTCTTTGCGGGGGGGTTCGCAGATACGCAGTATTTT.

The CDR3: CASSPTSTDTQYF. CDR3 DNA: TGTGCCAGCAGCCCCACAAGCACAGATACGCAGTATTTT. V usage is TRBV5-4 and J usage is TRBJ2-3; D remains unclear. Per germline, CDR1 SGHNT and CDR2 YYREEE (reference sequence). The CDR3 is 13 amino acids. V dropped 4 bases and J dropped 0 bases, with 6 bases sitting between them.

V and J are TRBV5-1 and TRBJ2-7, with TRBD2 as a possible D gene (5 bases). The CDR3 contains 11 residues. Germline values: CDR1 SGHRS, CDR2 YFSETQ. The ends were cut back, 3 bases at V and 5 bases at J, with 6 bases in the middle. CDR3 loop: CASSSRDEQYF. The CDR3 coding sequence is TGCGCCAGCAGCTCGCGGGACGAGCAGTACTTC.

The genes are TRBV18 and TRBJ2-1; 8 nucleotides match TRBD1. The CDR3 is made up of 15 amino acids. CDR1 is KGHSH and CDR2 is LQKENI in the germline V gene. V lost 2 bases to trimming and J lost 2 bases; unmatched junction nucleotides: 2. CDR3 sequence reads: CASSPRTGTYNEQFF. The CDR3 DNA follows: TGTGCCAGCTCACCAAGGACAGGGACCTACAATGAGCAGTTCTTC.

The chain recombines TRBV7-3 with TRBJ2-7; a weak D match, TRBD1 (6 bases). CDR3 size: 13 residues. Between the trimmed V and J ends, which lost 4 bases and 2 bases, there was a span of 9 bases. CDR1 and CDR2 from the germline V gene are SGHTA and FQGTGA. The CDR3 nucleotides are TGTGCCAGCAGCTCAGGACAGCCCTACGAGCAGTACTTC. This codes for CASSSGQPYEQYF.